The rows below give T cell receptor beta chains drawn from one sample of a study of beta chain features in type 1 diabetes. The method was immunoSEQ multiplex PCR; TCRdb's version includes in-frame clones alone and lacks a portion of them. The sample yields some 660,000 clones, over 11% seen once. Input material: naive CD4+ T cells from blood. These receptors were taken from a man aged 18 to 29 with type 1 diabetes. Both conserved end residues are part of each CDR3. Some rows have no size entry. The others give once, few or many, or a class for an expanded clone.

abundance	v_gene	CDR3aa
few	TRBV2	CASAGQMNTEAFF
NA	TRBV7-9	CASSLGGQNYGYTF
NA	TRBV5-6	CASSFTGAAETQYF
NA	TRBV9	CASSVGAVNTEAFF
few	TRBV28	CASRSVGASTEAFF
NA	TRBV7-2	CASGLAGPGVDTQYF
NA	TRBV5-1	CASSLPRPGDTQYF
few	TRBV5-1	CASSPGQSGANVLTF
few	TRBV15	CATRNRASGGYTF
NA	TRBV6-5	CASSYSATSGFGTQYF
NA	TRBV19	CASSYDFGAYNEQFF
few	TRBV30	CAWTRRQGTGYEQYF
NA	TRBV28	CASSWDQPQHF
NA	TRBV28	CASWRARPPYNEQFF
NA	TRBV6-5	CASSYQGTLSYEQYF
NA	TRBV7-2	CASSQGLGGNKQFF
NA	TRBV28	CASSSVGTGNEKLFF
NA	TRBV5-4	CASSPPRGRVETDTQYF
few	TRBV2	CASSRTGEEAFF
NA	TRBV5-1	CASSPDREGQPQHF
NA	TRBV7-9	CASSPRTGDGYTF
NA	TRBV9	CASSPRGLAGDTGELFF
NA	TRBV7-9	CASSLGRSLQHF
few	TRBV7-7	CASSSGLGGSETQYF